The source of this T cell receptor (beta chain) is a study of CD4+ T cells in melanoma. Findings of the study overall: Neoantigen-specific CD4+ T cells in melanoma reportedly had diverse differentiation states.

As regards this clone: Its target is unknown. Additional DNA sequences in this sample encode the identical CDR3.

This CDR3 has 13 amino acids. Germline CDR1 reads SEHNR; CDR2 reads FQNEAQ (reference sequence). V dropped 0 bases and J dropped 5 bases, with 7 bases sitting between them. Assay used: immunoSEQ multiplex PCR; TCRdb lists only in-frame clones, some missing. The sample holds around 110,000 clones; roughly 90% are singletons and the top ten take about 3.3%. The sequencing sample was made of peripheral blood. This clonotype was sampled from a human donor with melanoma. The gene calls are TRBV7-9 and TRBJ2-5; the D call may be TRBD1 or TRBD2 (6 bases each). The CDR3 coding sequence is TGTGCCAGCAGCTTAGCGGGGGGCGAGACCCAGTACTTC. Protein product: CASSLAGGETQYF.